These T cell receptor beta chains were read from a single sample in a study of type 1 regulatory T cells. Via MiXCR, TCRdb re-called the reads, giving one row per CDR3 protein. Among some 90,000 distinct CDR3 sequences listed, about a third were seen once. Material: CD4+ T cells, either the whole sample or a sorted fraction (not recorded which). The receptor set was obtained from a human donor in good health. Each CDR3 is given with its conserved first and last residue. D genes are given only for firm matches. Expanded clones are given a class, and other clones once, few, many or no size at all.

once | TRBJ2-1 | TRBV3-1 | NA | TGTGCCAGCAGCCCCCGGACCCTGGGGTACAATGAGCAGTTCTTC | CASSPRTLGYNEQFF
NA | TRBJ2-1 | TRBV29-1 | TRBD2 | TGCAGCGTTGAGAACGGGAGGGAATATGAGCAGTTCTTC | CSVENGREYEQFF
NA | TRBJ1-1 | TRBV11-1 | NA | TGTGCCAGCACCGACGTATACCGCCCCGTGATGGCTTTCTTT | CASTDVYRPVMAFF
few | TRBJ2-5 | TRBV5-1 | TRBD1 | TGCGCCAGCAGCGACGGGACAGACTACCAAGAGACCCAGTACTTC | CASSDGTDYQETQYF
few | TRBJ2-1 | TRBV24-1 | TRBD2 | TGTGCCACCAGTGAACTGACTAGCGGGAGTCCCTACAATGAGCAGTTCTTC | CATSELTSGSPYNEQFF
few | TRBJ1-4 | TRBV5-1 | NA | TGCGCCAGCAGCGGTTCTAATGAAAAACTGTTTTTT | CASSGSNEKLFF
NA | TRBJ2-7 | TRBV3-1 | TRBD1 | TGTGCCAGCAGCCGCGGGACAGGGAGCTCCTACGAGCAGTACTTC | CASSRGTGSSYEQYF
NA | TRBJ1-5 | TRBV7-2 | NA | TGTGCCAGCAGCTTAGAAGGTTCTCGGAGCCAGCCCCAGCATTTT | CASSLEGSRSQPQHF
NA | TRBJ2-1 | TRBV29-1 | TRBD2 | TGCAGCGTTGTTCGTTTGACTAGCGGTTTCGACAATGAGCAGTTCTTC | CSVVRLTSGFDNEQFF
NA | TRBJ2-3 | TRBV7-2 | NA | TGTGCCAGCAGCCCTCAGGATACGCAGTATTTT | CASSPQDTQYF
once | TRBJ2-5 | TRBV29-1 | NA | TGCAGCGTTGTGGATCTCAGTCCTGGGACCCAGTACTTC | CSVVDLSPGTQYF
once | TRBJ2-1 | TRBV9 | TRBD2 | TGTGCCAGCAGCGCCCTTAGCGGGAGGGCCTACAATGAGCAGTTCTTC | CASSALSGRAYNEQFF
NA | TRBJ2-5 | TRBV4-3 | NA | TGCGCCAGCAGCCAAGGTCGATCGGGAGAGACCCAGTACTTC | CASSQGRSGETQYF
few | TRBJ2-7 | TRBV4-3 | NA | TGCGCCAGCAGCCAAGAAGCAGGGGGGCTTACCTACGAGCAGTACTTC | CASSQEAGGLTYEQYF
NA | TRBJ1-5 | TRBV6-6 | NA | TGTGCCAGCAGTTACGTAAAAGATCAGCCCCAGCATTTT | CASSYVKDQPQHF
NA | TRBJ2-1 | TRBV13 | NA | TGTGCCAGCAAGCGGGTTTCCTACAATGAGCAGTTCTTC | CASKRVSYNEQFF
few | TRBJ2-7 | TRBV7-7 | NA | TGTGCCAGCAGCTTAAACTTGGGACCCTACGAGCAGTACTTC | CASSLNLGPYEQYF
NA | TRBJ1-5 | TRBV10-3 | NA | TGTGCCATCAGTGAGTCAAAAGGGTTAGGCAATCAGCCCCAGCATTTT | CAISESKGLGNQPQHF
NA | TRBJ2-3 | TRBV7-2 | TRBD2 | TGTGCCAGCAGCACGGGACTAGCGGGGAGCACAGATACGCAGTATTTT | CASSTGLAGSTDTQYF
medium-sized | TRBJ1-3 | TRBV29-1 | NA | TGCAGCGTTGAAGAGGAACAGGGCTTTGGAAACACCATATATTTT | CSVEEEQGFGNTIYF
NA | TRBJ1-1 | TRBV7-2 | TRBD1 | TGTGCCAGCAGCTCCCCGACAGGGGGTTTAACTGAAGCTTTCTTT | CASSSPTGGLTEAFF
NA | TRBJ2-7 | TRBV12-3/TRBV12-4 | NA | TGTGCCAGCAGCTACGGGGGAGCCTCCTACGAGCAGTACTTC | CASSYGGASYEQYF
few | TRBJ2-1 | TRBV9 | TRBD2 | TGTGCCAGCAGCTTCCGGACTAGCGCCTATGAGCAGTTCTTC | CASSFRTSAYEQFF
NA | TRBJ2-6 | TRBV20-1 | NA | TGCAGTGCTAGTTCTGTATCTGGGGCCAACGTCCTGACTTTC | CSASSVSGANVLTF
once | TRBJ1-6 | TRBV12-3/TRBV12-4 | NA | TGTGCCAGCAGTACTACAGGGCTTAATTCACCCCTCCACTTT | CASSTTGLNSPLHF
few | TRBJ2-1 | TRBV10-3 | TRBD2 | TGTGCCATCAGTGAAAGACTAGCGGGCCACAATGAGCAGTTCTTC | CAISERLAGHNEQFF
many | TRBJ2-7 | TRBV7-8 | TRBD1 | TGTGCCAGCAGCTTAGCGCCTTGGGACAGGGGGTCCTACGAGCAGTACTTC | CASSLAPWDRGSYEQYF
few | TRBJ2-7 | TRBV5-1 | TRBD2 | TGCGCCAGCAGCCGAAGCGGGGTCGGTTACGAGCAGTACTTC | CASSRSGVGYEQYF